Listed here are 9 T cell receptor beta chains from one sample, sequenced in a study of beta chain features in type 1 diabetes. What was sequenced were expressed TCRB transcripts, since all of the isolated RNA had been reverse transcribed. Repertoires were generated with immunoSEQ multiplex PCR, while TCRdb's copy carries only in-frame clones and drops some. Among fewer than 300,000 clones listed, about a fifth were seen once. These receptors' targets are unknown. The study's findings and limits: Type 1 diabetes patients had moderately but significantly shorter TCRB CDR3s in all four CD4+ subsets.

Sequencing used naive CD4+ T cells from blood. These receptors all come from a woman aged 35 to 49 with type 1 diabetes.

This clone was seen a few times. This rearrangement joins TRBV4-1 to TRBJ2-7, with D maybe TRBD1 (5 bases). V was pared by 0 bases and J by 2 bases, with 11 bases between. CDR3 size: 15 residues. Germline lookup yields CDR1 MGHRA and CDR2 YSYEKL. The CDR3 protein is CASSQEIARAYEQYF. The DNA of the CDR3 is TGCGCCAGCAGCCAAGAAATCGCCAGGGCCTACGAGCAGTACTTC.

This chain uses TRBV29-1 with TRBJ1-5; D gene unclear. The CDR3 is 13 amino acids. CDR1 is SQVTM, CDR2 ANQGSEA, per germline. Trimming shortened V by 4 bases and J by 7 bases, and 14 bases separated the two germline ends. CDR3 in amino acids: CSVGEGMEQPQHF. As DNA, the CDR3 is TGCAGCGTTGGGGAGGGAATGGAGCAGCCCCAGCATTTT.

The sample holds a few counts of this clone. The V call is TRBV7-3, the J call TRBJ1-1; D is unclear. The CDR3 is 13 amino acids. V lost 5 bases to trimming and J lost 5 bases, with 12 bases between them. From germline, CDR1 is SGHTA and CDR2 FQGTGA. The CDR3 DNA is TGTGCCAGCAGCCTGGCCTCGGGTACTGAAGCTTTCTTT. This encodes CASSLASGTEAFF.

This clone was recorded a few times. The V and J genes are TRBV5-1 and TRBJ1-1, with D tentatively TRBD1 (6 bases). The V gene lost 0 bases and the J gene lost 11 bases, with 17 bases spanning the gap. Per the germline V gene, CDR1 is SGHRS and CDR2 is YFSETQ. This CDR3 has 14 residues. The CDR3 loop is CASSLEGHQGSAFF. The CDR3, as DNA: TGCGCCAGCAGCTTGGAAGGGCATCAGGGGTCTGCTTTCTTT.

The rearrangement uses TRBV5-1 and TRBJ2-5; TRBD1 agrees at 9 bases. The CDR3 is 14 residues long. Germline CDR1 SGHRS, CDR2 YFSETQ. Germline trimming cut 4 bases from V and 5 bases from J; bases unmatched to any gene: 6. The CDR3 DNA reads TGCGCCAGCAGCACCGGGACAGGGCAGGAGACCCAGTACTTC. Its protein is CASSTGTGQETQYF.

In its sample, this clone was seen a few times. The chain carries TRBV7-2 and TRBJ1-2, with D perhaps TRBD1 (5 bases). Germline V gene data show CDR1 as SGHTA and CDR2 as FQGNSA. The CDR3 has 14 residues. V was shortened by 4 bases and J by 4 bases, with 13 bases between the two germline ends. Here the CDR3 DNA reads TGTGCCAGCAGCTCGGACGGGGGAATCTATGGCTACACCTTC. Translated: CASSSDGGIYGYTF.

In DNA form, the CDR3 reads TGTGCCAGCAGCAGGGAGGGAATCCAAGAGACCCAGTACTTC. Its translation: CASSREGIQETQYF. The rearrangement links TRBV9 to TRBJ2-5, with 7 bases lining up with TRBD2. Trimming at V came to 4 bases and at J to 1 base, leaving 4 bases not matched to a gene. Germline-derived CDR1 and CDR2 are SGDLS and YYNGEE. The CDR3 extends over 14 amino acids.

The V gene is TRBV4-3, the J gene TRBJ1-2; D call uncertain. Trimming removed 0 bases at V and 3 bases at J, with 5 bases between. Germline V gene sequence: CDR1 LGHNA, CDR2 YSLEER. The CDR3 is 13 residues long. The DNA of the CDR3 is TGCGCCAGCAGCCAAGATCTAGACTATGGCTACACCTTC. It encodes CASSQDLDYGYTF.

The rearrangement joins TRBV7-9 to TRBJ1-1; D call uncertain. Between the trimmed V and J ends, which lost 3 bases and 2 bases, there was a span of 10 bases. The CDR3 is made up of 14 amino acids. Germline V CDR1 and CDR2: SEHNR, FQNEAQ (reference sequence). DNA of the CDR3: TGTGCCAGCAGCTTTTCTCAGGTTAACACTGAAGCTTTCTTT. Its translation is CASSFSQVNTEAFF.